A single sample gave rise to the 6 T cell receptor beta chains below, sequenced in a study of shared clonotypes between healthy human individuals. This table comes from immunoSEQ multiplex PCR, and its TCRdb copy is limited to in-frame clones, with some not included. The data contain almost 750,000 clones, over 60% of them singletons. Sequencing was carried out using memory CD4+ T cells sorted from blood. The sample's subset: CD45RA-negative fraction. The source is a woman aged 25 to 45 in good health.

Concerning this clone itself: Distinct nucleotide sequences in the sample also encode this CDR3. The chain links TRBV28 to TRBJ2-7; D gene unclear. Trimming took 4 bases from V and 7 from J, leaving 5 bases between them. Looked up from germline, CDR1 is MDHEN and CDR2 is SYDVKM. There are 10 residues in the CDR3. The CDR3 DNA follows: TGTGCCAGCAGTTCCCGGGAGCAGTACTTC. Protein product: CASSSREQYF.

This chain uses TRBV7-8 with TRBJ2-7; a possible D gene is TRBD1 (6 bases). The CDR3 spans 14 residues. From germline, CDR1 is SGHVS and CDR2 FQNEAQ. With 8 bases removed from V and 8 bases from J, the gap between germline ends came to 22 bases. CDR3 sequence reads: CASLPGTGKVQQYF. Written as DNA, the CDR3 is TGTGCCAGCCTCCCTGGAACAGGGAAGGTGCAGCAGTACTTC.

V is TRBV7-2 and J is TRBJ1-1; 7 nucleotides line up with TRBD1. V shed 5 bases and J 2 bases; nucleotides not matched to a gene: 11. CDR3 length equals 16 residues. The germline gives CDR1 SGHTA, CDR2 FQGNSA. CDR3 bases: TGTGCCAGCAGCACCATGGCTAGACAGGGAAACACTGAAGCTTTCTTT. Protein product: CASSTMARQGNTEAFF.

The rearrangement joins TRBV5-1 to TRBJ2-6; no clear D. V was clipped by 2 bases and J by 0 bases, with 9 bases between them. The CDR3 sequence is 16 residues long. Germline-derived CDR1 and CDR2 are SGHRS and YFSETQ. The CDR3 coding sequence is TGCGCCAGCAGCTTTTCGTCGGGCTCTGGGGCCAACGTCCTGACTTTC. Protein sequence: CASSFSSGSGANVLTF. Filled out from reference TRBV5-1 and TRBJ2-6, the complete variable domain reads KAGVTQTPRYLIKTRGQQVTLSCSPISGHRSVSWYQQTPGQGLQFLFEYFSETQRNKGNFPGRFSGRQFSNSRSEMNVSTLELGDSALYLCASSFSSGSGANVLTFGAGSRLTVL.

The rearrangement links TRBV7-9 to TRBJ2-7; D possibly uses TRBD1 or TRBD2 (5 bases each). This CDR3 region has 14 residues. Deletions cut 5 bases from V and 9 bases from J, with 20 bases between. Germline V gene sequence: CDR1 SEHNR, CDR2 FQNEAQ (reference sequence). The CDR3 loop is CASSPPHGAGGQYF. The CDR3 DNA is TGTGCCAGCAGCCCCCCCCACGGGGCTGGGGGGCAGTACTTC. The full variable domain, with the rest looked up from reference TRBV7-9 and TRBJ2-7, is DTGVSQNPRHKITKRGQNVTFRCDPISEHNRLYWYRQTLGQGPEFLTYFQNEAQLEKSRLLSDRFSAERPKGSFSTLEIQRTEQGDSAMYLCASSPPHGAGGQYFGPGTRLTVT.

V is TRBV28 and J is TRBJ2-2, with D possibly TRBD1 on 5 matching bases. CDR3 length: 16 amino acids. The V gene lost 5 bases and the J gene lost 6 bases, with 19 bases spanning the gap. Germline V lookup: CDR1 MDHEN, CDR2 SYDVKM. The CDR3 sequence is CASSRLWAGLAGELFF. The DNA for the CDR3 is TGTGCCAGCAGTCGCCTGTGGGCAGGGTTGGCCGGGGAGCTGTTTTTT.